Presented here are 11 T cell receptor beta chains from one specimen sequenced in a study of blood T cell repertoires in COVID-19. Clones were sequenced by immunoSEQ multiplex PCR, and TCRdb holds only the in-frame ones, with some missing. The table lists about 250,000 clones, approximately 83% of them singletons. The sequenced sample was PBMCs or T cells enriched from blood (not recorded which). Receptors were obtained from a woman in her 30s who had recovered from COVID-19.

The V and J genes are TRBV28 and TRBJ1-2; a possible D gene is TRBD1 (6 bases). The germline V gene has CDR1 MDHEN and CDR2 SYDVKM. The CDR3 extends over 14 amino acids. The V gene lost 2 bases and the J gene lost 6 bases, with 13 bases spanning the gap. CDR3 in amino acids: CASSLRDKGDGYTF. The CDR3 region has the DNA TGTGCCAGCAGTTTAAGGGACAAGGGCGATGGCTACACCTTC.

J is TRBJ2-7 and V is TRBV19; no clear D. The CDR3 runs to 14 residues. Germline V lookup: CDR1 LNHDA, CDR2 SQIVND (reference sequence). V was clipped by 3 bases and J by 0 bases, with 9 bases between them. The CDR3 spells CASSIGESSYEQYF. DNA of the CDR3: TGTGCCAGTAGTATCGGTGAAAGCTCCTACGAGCAGTACTTC. The full variable domain, its missing parts supplied by reference TRBV19 and TRBJ2-7, is DGGITQSPKYLFRKEGQNVTLSCEQNLNHDAMYWYRQDPGQGLRLIYYSQIVNDFQKGDIAEGYSVSREKKESFPLTVTSAQKNPTAFYLCASSIGESSYEQYFGPGTRLTVT.

The CDR3 region is CAISENAGGPGTDTQYF. DNA for the CDR3: TGTGCCATCAGTGAGAACGCGGGAGGGCCTGGCACAGATACGCAGTATTTT. The chain joins TRBV10-3 to TRBJ2-3; 9 positions match TRBD2. This CDR3 region has 17 residues. V shed 2 bases, J shed 1 base, and the junction held 7 bases outside the gene matches. Germline CDR1 reads ENHRY; CDR2 reads SYGVKD.

V usage is TRBV9 and J usage is TRBJ2-7; perhaps TRBD1 as D (5 bases). Germline values: CDR1 SGDLS, CDR2 YYNGEE. CDR3 length: 16 residues. Trimming left V 4 bases short and J 1 base short, with 18 bases between. The CDR3, as DNA: TGTGCCAGCAGCACCCAAGGGGCAAGTGGGTCCTACGAGCAGTACTTC. Translating it yields CASSTQGASGSYEQYF.

The V gene is TRBV19, the J gene TRBJ2-5; D not resolved. Trimming removed 6 bases from V and 4 bases from J, with 9 bases in between. The CDR3 has 12 residues. Per germline, CDR1 LNHDA and CDR2 SQIVND (reference sequence). The CDR3: CASSPTGETQYF. As DNA, the CDR3 is TGTGCCAGTAGCCCCACGGGAGAGACCCAGTACTTC.

The V call is TRBV7-8, the J call TRBJ1-1; tentative D call: TRBD1 (6 bases). The CDR3 sequence is 14 residues long. Trimming removed 5 bases from V and 6 bases from J, with 16 bases in between. CDR1 and CDR2 (germline): SGHVS, FQNEAQ. CDR3 sequence (DNA): TGTGCCAGCAGCCACGGGGCAGGGGCAGCTGAAGCTTTCTTT. Translation gives CASSHGAGAAEAFF.

A few counts support this clone. The chain couples TRBV27 to TRBJ1-5, with no clear D. CDR3 length equals 13 residues. Germline values: CDR1 MNHEY, CDR2 SMNVEV (reference sequence). V gave up 6 bases and J gave up 6 bases, with 12 bases separating them. The CDR3 spells CASSPSGRQPQHF. In DNA, the CDR3 is TGTGCCAGCAGCCCCAGCGGGCGTCAGCCCCAGCATTTT.

This chain uses TRBV11-2 with TRBJ1-1; the D gene is possibly TRBD1 (6 bases). V lost 5 bases to trimming and J lost 0 bases, with 13 bases between them. CDR1 and CDR2 (germline): SGHAT, FQNNGV. This CDR3 has 15 amino acids. The CDR3 is CASSQDDRLNTEAFF. In nucleotides, the CDR3 is TGTGCCAGCAGCCAGGATGACAGGCTGAACACTGAAGCTTTCTTT.

This clone was observed a few times. Other DNA sequences of this sample code for an identical CDR3. This chain uses TRBV5-1 with TRBJ2-1, with D possibly being TRBD1 (5 bases). The ends were cut back, 2 bases at V and 1 base at J, with 7 bases in the middle. Germline V lookup: CDR1 SGHRS, CDR2 YFSETQ. There are 14 residues in the CDR3. In nucleotides, the CDR3 is TGCGCCAGCAGCTTAGGGGAATCCTACAATGAGCAGTTCTTC. Protein: CASSLGESYNEQFF.

The chain uses TRBV7-8 and TRBJ2-3, with D possibly matching TRBD2 (6 bases). Per the germline V gene, CDR1 is SGHVS and CDR2 is FQNEAQ. This CDR3 spans 12 amino acids. Trimming shortened V by 8 bases and J by 1 base, and 7 bases separated the two germline ends. The CDR3 loop reads CASRGGTDTQYF. CDR3 sequence (DNA): TGTGCCAGCCGCGGGGGCACAGATACGCAGTATTTT. The full variable domain, its missing parts supplied by reference TRBV7-8 and TRBJ2-3, is GAGVSQSPRYKVAKRGQDVALRCDPISGHVSLFWYQQALGQGPEFLTYFQNEAQLDKSGLPSDRFFAERPEGSVSTLKIQRTQQEDSAVYLCASRGGTDTQYFGPGTRLTVL.

J is TRBJ2-1 and V is TRBV12-5; 7 bases match TRBD1. From germline, CDR1 is LGHNT and CDR2 FRNRAP. CDR3 length: 17 amino acids. V was pared by 2 bases and J by 2 bases, with 9 bases of the junction left unmatched. CDR3 bases: TGTGCTAGTGGTTTGAGCCCCCCGGGACAGACCTACAATGAGCAGTTCTTC. Its translation: CASGLSPPGQTYNEQFF.